One and the same sample provided the 16 T cell receptor beta chains below, sequenced in a study of cytomegalovirus exposure and HLA in healthy donors. Primers for the PCR totalled 60 Vbeta and 13 Jbeta. Using immunoSEQ multiplex PCR, the repertoire was profiled, and TCRdb retains in-frame clones only, with some absent. Of around 110,000 clones listed, over 60% were seen once; the top ten hold approximately 4.3%. Material: PBMCs. These receptor sequences come from a man aged 30 to 39 in good health and CMV-seropositive.

This chain joins TRBV15 and TRBJ2-1, with D possibly being TRBD1 (6 bases). V shed 0 bases and J shed 7 bases, with 13 bases lying between them. Germline V CDR1 and CDR2: LNHNV, YYDKDF (reference sequence). This CDR3 contains 15 residues. CDR3 loop: CATSRDPGARNEQFF. Written as DNA, the CDR3 is TGTGCCACCAGCAGAGATCCAGGGGCAAGAAATGAGCAGTTCTTC. The full variable domain, in which reference TRBV15 and TRBJ2-1 provide the parts outside the CDR3, is DAMVIQNPRYQVTQFGKPVTLSCSQTLNHNVMYWYQQKSSQAPKLLFHYYDKDFNNEADTPDNFQSRRPNTSFCFLDIRSPGLGDTAMYLCATSRDPGARNEQFFGPGTRLTVL.

This clone was seen more than once but under ten times. V and J are TRBV5-4 and TRBJ1-2; 8 nucleotides match TRBD1. This CDR3 contains 13 residues. In germline, CDR1 is SGHNT, CDR2 YYREEE (reference sequence). V lost 2 bases to trimming and J lost 3 bases; unmatched junction nucleotides: 0. The CDR3 sequence is CASSLQGDYGYTF. Written as DNA, the CDR3 is TGTGCCAGCAGCTTACAGGGGGACTATGGCTACACCTTC. Variable domain in full (rest from reference TRBV5-4 and TRBJ1-2): ETGVTQSPTHLIKTRGQQVTLRCSSQSGHNTVSWYQQALGQGPQFIFQYYREEENGRGNFPPRFSGLQFPNYSSELNVNALELDDSALYLCASSLQGDYGYTFGSGTRLTVV.

The rearrangement uses TRBV6-6 and TRBJ2-5; 8 bases align to TRBD2. The CDR3 runs to 16 residues. Germline V lookup: CDR1 MNHNY, CDR2 SVGAGI (reference sequence). Trimming took 2 bases from V and 7 from J; bases not matched to a gene: 12. The CDR3: CASSYGEAGAPGTQYF. The CDR3 DNA sequence: TGTGCCAGCAGTTACGGGGAAGCGGGGGCCCCCGGGACCCAGTACTTC.

The V gene is TRBV4-1, the J gene TRBJ2-2; TRBD2 matches 10 bases. The CDR3 runs to 18 residues. Germline lookup yields CDR1 MGHRA and CDR2 YSYEKL. Trimming cost V 4 bases and J 5 bases; bases outside gene matches: 13. The CDR3 is CASSPRGSGGVRTGELFF. The CDR3 region has the DNA TGCGCCAGCAGCCCCCGAGGGAGCGGGGGGGTGCGTACCGGGGAGCTGTTTTTT.

V is TRBV4-1 and J is TRBJ2-7; 15 nucleotides agree with TRBD2. This CDR3 contains 18 residues. Trimming removed 3 bases from V and 0 bases from J; junction bases left unmatched: 6. The germline V gene encodes CDR1 MGHRA and CDR2 YSYEKL. In DNA, the CDR3 is TGCGCCAGCAGCCACGGGACTAGCGGGGGGACCAGCTCCTACGAGCAGTACTTC. This codes for CASSHGTSGGTSSYEQYF.

The rearrangement uses TRBV27 and TRBJ2-1, with 7 bases that match TRBD2. Germline V CDR1 and CDR2: MNHEY, SMNVEV (reference sequence). The J segment lost 5 bases and the V segment lost 5 bases, leaving 9 bases of the junction unmatched. The CDR3 runs 15 residues. CDR3: CASSPRTRWNNEQFF. In DNA, the CDR3 is TGTGCCAGCAGTCCCAGGACTAGGTGGAACAATGAGCAGTTCTTC.

There are a few counts of this clone. The chain employs TRBV7-6 and TRBJ2-1; 7 nucleotides agree with TRBD2. V was clipped by 1 base and J by 8 bases; unmatched bases: 2. Germline lookup yields CDR1 SGHVS and CDR2 FNYEAQ. CDR3 length equals 13 residues. The chain's CDR3 is CASSLVRGDEQFF. In DNA form, the CDR3 reads TGTGCCAGCAGCTTAGTCCGGGGGGATGAGCAGTTCTTC.

The rearrangement uses TRBV2 and TRBJ2-1; 9 nucleotides match TRBD2. CDR1 and CDR2 (germline): SNHLY, FYNNEI. The CDR3 has 15 amino acids. V dropped 7 bases and J dropped 0; count of bases not matched to a gene: 4. CDR3 residues: CASTPTSGSYNEQFF. The CDR3 nucleotides are TGTGCCAGCACCCCGACTAGCGGCTCCTACAATGAGCAGTTCTTC.

The CDR3 sequence: CAWTVNYEQYF. The CDR3 DNA sequence: TGTGCCTGGACGGTCAACTACGAGCAGTACTTC. The chain is built from TRBV30 and TRBJ2-7; no clear D. CDR1 is GTSNPN and CDR2 is SVGIG in the germline V gene (reference sequence). The CDR3 totals 11 residues. V shed 4 bases and J shed 3 bases, with 7 bases lying between them.

The chain links TRBV11-2 to TRBJ2-3, with D possibly TRBD1 on 6 matching bases. V lost 5 bases and J 1 base, leaving 16 bases between the germline ends. The CDR3 contains 16 residues. Germline V gene sequence: CDR1 SGHAT, CDR2 FQNNGV. CDR3 amino acids: CASSAQGVGGTDTQYF. The CDR3 DNA is TGTGCCAGCAGCGCACAGGGTGTAGGGGGCACAGATACGCAGTATTTT.

This rearrangement joins TRBV30 to TRBJ1-6; TRBD1 might be the D (5 bases). Germline CDR1 reads GTSNPN; CDR2 reads SVGIG (reference sequence). Trimming took off 3 bases at V and 3 bases at J, with 12 bases between the two ends. This CDR3 region has 15 residues. The DNA of the CDR3 is TGTGCCTGGAGGGATACAGGTTACTATAATTCACCCCTCCACTTT. As protein: CAWRDTGYYNSPLHF. Complete variable domain (other parts from reference TRBV30 and TRBJ1-6): SQTIHQWPATLVQPVGSPLSLECTVEGTSNPNLYWYRQAAGRGLQLLFYSVGIGQISSEVPQNLSASRPQDRQFILSSKKLLLSDSGFYLCAWRDTGYYNSPLHFGNGTRLTVT.

V usage is TRBV5-1 and J usage is TRBJ2-1; 8 bases line up with TRBD2. J lost 4 bases, V lost 4 bases, and 7 bases had no gene match. The CDR3 spans 15 residues. Germline V CDR1 and CDR2: SGHRS, YFSETQ. The chain's CDR3 is CASSIAGSGYNEQFF. In nucleotides, the CDR3 is TGCGCCAGCAGCATAGCGGGGAGTGGATACAATGAGCAGTTCTTC.

This sequence joins TRBV27 and TRBJ2-1; 9 nucleotides align to TRBD1. From germline, CDR1 is MNHEY and CDR2 SMNVEV (reference sequence). V lost 6 bases, J lost 2 bases, and 2 bases stayed unmatched. The CDR3 is made up of 14 amino acids. CDR3 sequence (DNA): TGTGCCAGCAGGGGGGACAGGGCCTACAATGAGCAGTTCTTC. It is translated as CASRGDRAYNEQFF.

This chain links TRBV9 with TRBJ2-7, with D tentatively TRBD1 (5 bases). From germline, CDR1 is SGDLS and CDR2 YYNGEE. The V and J ends lost 0 bases and 5 bases respectively, with 9 bases between them. CDR3 length equals 13 residues. CDR3 protein: CASSVEGDDEQYF. Written as DNA, the CDR3 is TGTGCCAGCAGCGTAGAAGGGGATGACGAGCAGTACTTC.

J is TRBJ2-2 and V is TRBV4-3; 10 bases agree with TRBD2. The J segment lost 7 bases and the V segment lost 3 bases, leaving 5 bases of the junction unmatched. This CDR3 is 15 amino acids long. The germline V gene has CDR1 LGHNA and CDR2 YSLEER. CDR3 in amino acids: CASSHRLAGSGELFF. The DNA for the CDR3 is TGCGCCAGCAGCCACCGACTAGCGGGCAGCGGGGAGCTGTTTTTT.

V gene TRBV7-9 combines with J gene TRBJ1-6; D may be TRBD1 (6 bases). Trimming stripped 5 bases from V and 0 bases from J, with 11 bases between. Germline V gene lookup returns CDR1 SEHNR and CDR2 FQNEAQ (reference sequence). The CDR3 runs 16 residues. The CDR3 sequence is CASSRQGSSYNSPLHF. The CDR3 DNA reads as TGTGCCAGCAGCCGCCAGGGGAGCTCCTATAATTCACCCCTCCACTTT.